A single sample is the source of the 17 T cell receptor beta chains below, sequenced in a study of blood T cells in healthy people across ages. The authors ran a second PCR of about 6 to 11 cycles using a sample-barcoded 5' primer and a J-beta primer mix. From the 5' RACE reads, TCRdb called clonotypes with MiXCR, one entry per CDR3 protein. This table holds 1.5 million to 2 million distinct CDR3 sequences, roughly 27% found once. Input material: blood. The receptors shown here come from a woman in her 30s in good health.

This clonotype was observed a handful of times. The genes are TRBV20-1 and TRBJ1-2, with D maybe TRBD1 (6 bases). The length of the CDR3 is 14 residues. Per germline, CDR1 DFQATT and CDR2 SNEGSKA (reference sequence). V was shortened by 3 bases and J by 1 base, with 12 bases between the two germline ends. Here the CDR3 DNA reads TGCAGTGCTAGCATGGGGGCCTATAACTATGGCTACACCTTC. This encodes CSASMGAYNYGYTF.

The sample holds a few counts of this clonotype. V is TRBV7-2 and J is TRBJ1-2, with a weak D call TRBD1 (6 bases). The germline V and J ends were trimmed by 0 bases and 3 bases, with 14 bases remaining between them. The CDR3 spans 16 residues. Germline V lookup: CDR1 SGHTA, CDR2 FQGNSA. CDR3 residues: CASSLAPVQGYYGYTF. CDR3 bases: TGTGCCAGCAGCTTAGCTCCTGTACAGGGTTACTATGGCTACACCTTC.

With regard to this clonotype: This may arise from a read error, as a much more abundant clone is one base away. J is TRBJ2-5 and V is TRBV9, with D unresolved. The end of the DNA fits TRBJ2-1 better, so the J call may be wrong. The CDR3 extends over 15 amino acids. Looked up from germline, CDR1 is SGDLS and CDR2 is YYNGEE. CDR3 region: CASSVEVGRQETQFF. The CDR3 DNA is TGTGCCAGCAGCGTAGAGGTCGGCAGGCAAGAGACCCAGTTCTTC.

The rearrangement links TRBV29-1 to TRBJ2-5; possibly TRBD1 for D (8 bases). The V end was cut by 8 bases, the J end by 1 base, with 32 bases between. The V gene's germline CDR1 is SQVTM and CDR2 ANQGSEA. The CDR3 covers 19 residues. The CDR3 DNA follows: TGCAGCTTGTGGGGGGGTGGTGCCGGGGACAGGTCATCCCAAGAGACCCAGTACTTC. Protein: CSLWGGGAGDRSSQETQYF. The whole variable domain, filled in from reference TRBV29-1 and TRBJ2-5, reads SAVISQKPSRDICQRGTSLTIQCQVDSQVTMMFWYRQQPGQSLTLIATANQGSEATYESGFVIDKFPISRPNLTFSTLTVSNMSPEDSSIYLCSLWGGGAGDRSSQETQYFGPGTRLLVL.

This clonotype occurred a few times. This sequence joins TRBV29-1 and TRBJ2-2; D gene ambiguous. This CDR3 is built from 12 residues. V lost 7 bases and J lost 2, with 8 bases in between. Germline assignment: CDR1 SQVTM and CDR2 ANQGSEA. The CDR3 is CSAARNTGELFF. The CDR3 DNA reads TGCAGCGCGGCCCGAAACACCGGGGAGCTGTTTTTT.

The table lists this clonotype with many counts. CDR3 bases: TGTGCCAGCAGTAGTAGTGTCCATGAGCAGTTCTTC. Amino acids: CASSSSVHEQFF. The chain carries TRBV6-2 or TRBV6-3 and TRBJ2-1, with unresolved D. The ends were cut back, 5 bases at V and 8 bases at J, with 10 bases in the middle. Germline loops: CDR1 MNHEY, CDR2 SVGEGT. The CDR3 is 12 amino acids.

V and J are TRBV7-6 and TRBJ2-6; D is unclear. CDR1 and CDR2 from the germline V gene are SGHVS and FNYEAQ. Trimming shortened V by 4 bases and J by 0 bases, and 10 bases separated the two germline ends. There are 16 residues in the CDR3. CDR3: CASSSWAFSGANVLTF. The CDR3 DNA reads TGTGCCAGCAGCTCCTGGGCCTTCTCTGGGGCCAACGTCCTGACTTTC.

This rearrangement joins TRBV2 to TRBJ1-2, with D hard to call. CDR1 SNHLY and CDR2 FYNNEI come from the germline V gene. V shed 3 bases and J shed 8 bases, with 10 bases lying between them. This CDR3 region has 12 residues. The CDR3 loop is CASSDTAEGYTF. CDR3 nucleotide sequence: TGTGCCAGCAGTGATACGGCAGAGGGCTACACCTTC.

J is TRBJ1-2 and V is TRBV27, with D maybe TRBD1 (5 bases). This CDR3 contains 15 residues. V gave up 3 bases and J gave up 4 bases, with 15 bases separating them. The germline V gene encodes CDR1 MNHEY and CDR2 SMNVEV (reference sequence). In DNA, the CDR3 is TGTGCCAGCAGTTTCACACCGGGGGTTTCCTATGGCTACACCTTC. This sequence encodes CASSFTPGVSYGYTF.

This clonotype was seen a handful of times. The rearrangement joins TRBV7-2 to TRBJ2-4; 7 nucleotides match TRBD2. The better agreement between TRBJ2-7 and the DNA end casts doubt on the J call. This CDR3 is built from 16 residues. CDR1 and CDR2 from the germline V gene are SGHTA and FQGNSA. In DNA form, the CDR3 reads TGTGCCAGCAGCGGCGGGTGGGGGAGGGGAGATGGCGAGCAGTACTTC. It yields the protein CASSGGWGRGDGEQYF.

The table lists this clonotype with many counts. The V and J genes are TRBV7-2 and TRBJ1-2; 7 nucleotides line up with TRBD1. Germline assignment: CDR1 SGHTA and CDR2 FQGNSA. The CDR3 totals 15 residues. The trim removed 4 bases at V and 3 bases at J, leaving 8 bases unmatched. CDR3 nucleotide sequence: TGTGCCAGCAGCTCGGGACAGCGTGGGGACTATGGCTACACCTTC. Translating it yields CASSSGQRGDYGYTF. The variable domain in full, with the rest retrieved from reference TRBV7-2 and TRBJ1-2, is GAGVSQSPSNKVTEKGKDVELRCDPISGHTALYWYRQSLGQGLEFLIYFQGNSAPDKSGLPSDRFSAERTGGSVSTLTIQRTQQEDSAVYLCASSSGQRGDYGYTFGSGTRLTVV.

Ten or more counts support this clonotype. The chain recombines TRBV29-1 with TRBJ2-5; no firm D call. Germline loops: CDR1 SQVTM, CDR2 ANQGSEA. CDR3 length equals 14 residues. The germline V and J ends were trimmed by 5 bases and 2 bases, with 15 bases remaining between them. This CDR3 reads CSVLPRKLQETQYF. The CDR3 DNA reads TGCAGCGTTCTACCCCGGAAGTTGCAAGAGACCCAGTACTTC.

Worth noting for this clonotype: Since a much larger clone is just one base distant, this may be a read error. This chain connects TRBV29-1 to TRBJ1-1; D remains ambiguous. V was trimmed by 4 bases and J by 4 bases, leaving 7 bases between them. Germline CDR1 SQVTM, CDR2 ANQGSEA. The CDR3 is 11 amino acids. CDR3 sequence: CSVAGSTEAFF. The CDR3 nucleotides are TGCAGCGTTGCGGGGAGCACTGAAGCTTTCTTT.

In its sample, this clonotype was seen a few times. The chain employs TRBV15 and TRBJ2-1, with 8 bases identical to TRBD2. The CDR3 runs to 18 residues. The V gene end was trimmed by 1 base and the J gene end by 1 base; junction bases not matched to a gene: 9. CDR1 and CDR2 from the germline V gene are LNHNV and YYDKDF (reference sequence). The CDR3 sequence: CATSRGLAGGSSYNEQFF. The CDR3 coding sequence is TGTGCCACCAGCAGAGGGCTGGCGGGAGGATCTTCCTACAATGAGCAGTTCTTC.

The chain links TRBV6-1 to TRBJ2-5, with D tentatively TRBD1 (5 bases). The J call may be faulty, since TRBJ2-7 better matches the DNA end. Germline assignment: CDR1 MNHNS and CDR2 SASEGT. The CDR3 runs 16 residues. CDR3 coding DNA: TGTGCCAGCAGAAAGAGCGTTGGTTCAGGGTTGAACGAGCAGTACTTC. It codes for CASRKSVGSGLNEQYF.

The V gene is TRBV28, the J gene TRBJ1-6; possible D gene TRBD1, 5 bases. The V end lost 3 bases, the J end lost 7 bases, and 13 bases lay between the germline ends. The CDR3 has 15 residues. Germline V gene data show CDR1 as MDHEN and CDR2 as SYDVKM. Written as DNA, the CDR3 is TGTGCCAGCAGTTTGGAAGGGGCGTGGAATTCACCCCTCCACTTT. Translating gives CASSLEGAWNSPLHF.

Only a few counts were recorded for this clonotype. The chain has TRBV7-2 and TRBJ2-1, with 9 bases matching TRBD2. The V and J ends lost 5 bases and 4 bases, in that order; junction bases with no gene match: 9. The CDR3 length is 16 residues. The V gene's germline CDR1 is SGHTA and CDR2 FQGNSA. This CDR3 reads CASSRATSGGYNEQFF. The CDR3 region has the DNA TGTGCCAGCAGCCGCGCCACCAGCGGGGGGTACAATGAGCAGTTCTTC. Together with reference TRBV7-2 and TRBJ2-1, the CDR3 gives the full variable domain: GAGVSQSPSNKVTEKGKDVELRCDPISGHTALYWYRQSLGQGLEFLIYFQGNSAPDKSGLPSDRFSAERTGGSVSTLTIQRTQQEDSAVYLCASSRATSGGYNEQFFGPGTRLTVL.